This T cell receptor (beta chain) comes out of a study of blood T cell repertoires in COVID-19. As for the study in general: The United States, Italy and Spain supplied acute and convalescent COVID-19 samples.

Per the study methods: Estimates of nucleated cell counts were drawn from the amplification of reference gene primers. TCRdb's table, derived via immunoSEQ multiplex PCR, lists solely in-frame clones and lacks some. The V and J calls and clone size come from that table; D and trimming were worked out from the DNA. The sample contains under 200,000 clones, 83% of which appear only once. The source material was peripheral blood. The source of this sequence is a human donor in a cohort sampled during active COVID-19.

As DNA, the CDR3 is TGTGCCAGCAGCCACTTACCCGGGACAGGGTTCGAGTACTTC. Translated, it gives CASSHLPGTGFEYF. The V call is TRBV3-1 (or the pseudogene TRBV3-2), the J call TRBJ2-7; 9 bases line up with TRBD1. After removal of 3 bases from V and 11 bases from J, the junction contained 11 bases not matched to a gene. Germline CDR1 and CDR2: LGHDT and YNNKEL (reference sequence). CDR3 length: 14 amino acids.